The clone carrying this T cell receptor (beta chain) was counted ten times or more. 5'RACE with 10-nucleotide random UMIs produced the cDNA. From the 5' RACE reads, TCRdb called clonotypes with MiXCR, one entry per CDR3 protein. The sample holds fewer than 65,000 distinct CDR3 sequences; roughly 4.6% are singletons and the top ten take 2.9%. This sample stems from a study of neurological immune-mediated disorders. The sample comprised PBMCs. The sequence was collected from a man aged 50-59 years with multiple sclerosis.

The CDR3 region has the DNA TGCGCCAGCAGCCACGAAGGGCTAGCTGGTGGCTACACCTTC. The encoded protein is CASSHEGLAGGYTF. This rearrangement joins TRBV4-1 to TRBJ1-2, with no clear D. The CDR3 runs to 14 residues. Deletions cut 3 bases from V and 7 bases from J, with 15 bases between. Germline V CDR1 and CDR2: MGHRA, YSYEKL.